The clone carrying this T cell receptor beta chain was seen a few times. This specimen belongs to a study of blood T cell repertoires in COVID-19. The overall study: Collection of acute and convalescent COVID-19 samples took place in the United States, Italy and Spain. Sample material is recorded as cDNA or gDNA derived from T cells, B-cell-depleted T cells, or PBMCs.

Original handling: Amplified reference gene primers provided the basis for estimating nucleated cell counts. Sequenced by immunoSEQ multiplex PCR; TCRdb stores in-frame clones only, minus some. The D gene and trimming were derived from the DNA, and the V and J assignments and clone size from that table. The sample comprises some 400,000 clones, about 80% of which are singletons, and around 1% rests with the top ten. Trimming cost V 3 bases and J 3 bases, with 21 bases left between them. Germline lookup yields CDR1 LNHDA and CDR2 SQIVND (reference sequence). The CDR3 runs 18 residues. This clonotype was obtained from a human donor with acute or convalescent COVID-19. The donor label of this sample is uncertain. The specimen sequenced was peripheral blood. The chain recombines TRBV19 with TRBJ1-5; possible D gene TRBD1, 5 bases. CDR3 amino acids: CASSIQGSRLDFNQPQHF. Here the CDR3 DNA reads TGTGCCAGTAGTATTCAGGGATCTAGACTCGATTTCAATCAGCCCCAGCATTTT.